The present entry profiles one T cell receptor (beta chain) with its context. Per the study methods: From reference gene primer amplification, estimates of nucleated cell counts were derived. Clones were read by immunoSEQ multiplex PCR, and TCRdb kept only the in-frame ones, dropping some. The V and J calls and clone size were taken over from that table, and D and trimming were inferred from the DNA. This table has 65,000 or so clones, approximately 90% appearing once. The data are from a study of blood T cell repertoires in COVID-19. In the study overall: Whether acute or convalescent, the COVID-19 samples came from the United States, Italy and Spain.

The material sequenced was peripheral blood. The clonotype comes from a human donor with acute or convalescent COVID-19. The donor label of this sample is uncertain.

This chain's CDR3 is CASILAGGTDTQYF. The CDR3 region has the DNA TGTGCCAGCATCTTAGCGGGAGGGACAGATACGCAGTATTTT. The chain links TRBV6-5 to TRBJ2-3, with TRBD2 identical over 11 bases. The CDR3 is 14 amino acids. V dropped 7 bases and J dropped 3; count of bases not matched to a gene: 3. CDR1 MNHEY and CDR2 SVGAGI come from the germline V gene.